The sequence of this TCR beta chain was determined in a study of control samples from healthy donors and cancer patients. The repertoire was sequenced with immunoSEQ multiplex PCR; TCRdb's copy has only in-frame clones and lacks some. Here the sample spans 100,000 to 150,000 clones, about nine tenths being singletons. The CDR3 runs 14 residues. Per germline, CDR1 MNHEY and CDR2 SVGAGI. The V and J ends lost 5 bases and 2 bases respectively, with 10 bases between them. The sequence was collected from a man aged 40-55 years in good health. The chain joins TRBV6-5 to TRBJ2-4, with a tentative D call TRBD1 (6 bases). The sample consisted of blood. In DNA, the CDR3 is TGTGCCAGCAGTCAACAGGGAACCAAAAACATTCAGTACTTC. Translated: CASSQQGTKNIQYF.